This TCR beta chain derives from a study of T cells in Graves' hyperthyroidism and ophthalmopathy. There were TCR beta CDR3 regions amplified from RNA transcripts. When the TCR CDR3 underwent first-round RT-PCR, the HTBI primer set was used. TCRdb ran MiXCR on the multiplex PCR reads and lists one entry per CDR3 protein. The sample records approximately 590,000 distinct CDR3 sequences, roughly 50% being singletons. To note about this clonotype: As yet, its antigen is unknown.

Study-wide results and caveats: Researchers found most expanded thyroid clonotypes above 0.001 in blood as well.

Calling Graves' hyperthyroidism stable meant ophthalmopathy did not progress within 18 months. The study enrolled patients aged 18 to 65 with newly diagnosed hyperthyroidism of under 2 months' duration. V shed 4 bases and J shed 2 bases, with 12 bases lying between them. Germline V gives CDR1 LNHNV, CDR2 YYDKDF (reference sequence). The CDR3 is 15 amino acids. Sequencing was performed on peripheral blood or thyroid tissue (not recorded which). This clonotype was sampled from a woman aged 18-35 years with Graves' hyperthyroidism. The chain combines TRBV15 with TRBJ1-3; possibly TRBD1 for D (5 bases). The CDR3 sequence: CATSTLPGAGNTIYF. The CDR3 bases are TGTGCCACCAGCACTCTCCCGGGGGCTGGAAACACCATATATTTT.